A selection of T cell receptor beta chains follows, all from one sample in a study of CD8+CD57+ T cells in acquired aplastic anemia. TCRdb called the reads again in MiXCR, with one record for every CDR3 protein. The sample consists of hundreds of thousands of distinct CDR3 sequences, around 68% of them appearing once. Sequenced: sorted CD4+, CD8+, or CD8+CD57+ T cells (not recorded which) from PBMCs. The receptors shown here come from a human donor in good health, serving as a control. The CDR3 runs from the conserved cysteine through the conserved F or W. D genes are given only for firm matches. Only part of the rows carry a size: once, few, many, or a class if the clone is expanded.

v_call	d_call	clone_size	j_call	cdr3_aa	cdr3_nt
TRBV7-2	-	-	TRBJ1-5	CASSPGRVDQPQHF	TGTGCCAGCAGCCCGGGCAGGGTGGATCAGCCCCAGCATTTT
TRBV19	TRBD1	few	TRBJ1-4	CASSVDRANEKLFF	TGTGCCAGTAGTGTCGACAGGGCTAATGAAAAACTGTTTTTT
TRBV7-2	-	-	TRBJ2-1	CASSASMTAPHHFFF	TGTGCCAGCAGCGCCTCAATGACAGCACCCCACCACTTTTTCTTC
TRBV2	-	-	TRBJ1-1	CASSVSGVERTEAFF	TGTGCCAGCAGTGTGTCGGGAGTGGAACGCACTGAAGCTTTCTTT
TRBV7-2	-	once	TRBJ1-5	CASSLGGEHREQF	TGTGCCAGCAGCTTGGGGGGAGAACACCGGGAGCAGTTT
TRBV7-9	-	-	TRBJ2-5	CASSHEGGKDEHTF	TGTGCCAGCAGCCACGAGGGGGGGAAGGACGAGCACACCTTC
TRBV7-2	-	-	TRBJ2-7	CASSRGAQATQYFYF	TGTGCCAGCAGCCGGGGGGCCCAAGCGACCCAGTACTTCTACTTC
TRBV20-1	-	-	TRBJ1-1	CSADNGMGTEAFF	TGCAGTGCTGACAACGGCATGGGCACTGAAGCTTTCTTT
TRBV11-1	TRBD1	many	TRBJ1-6	CASSSSQDRANSPLHF	TGTGCCAGCAGCTCCAGCCAGGACAGGGCTAATTCACCCCTCCACTTT
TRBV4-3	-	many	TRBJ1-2	CASSQDRTRRVGYTF	TGCGCCAGCAGCCAAGACAGGACAAGGAGGGTTGGCTACACCTTC
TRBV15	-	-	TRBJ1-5	CATSRGRGSSNQPQHF	TGTGCCACCAGCAGAGGTCGAGGCAGTAGCAATCAGCCCCAGCATTTT
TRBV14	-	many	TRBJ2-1	CASSQDQRERFF	TGTGCCAGCAGCCAAGATCAAAGGGAGCGGTTCTTC
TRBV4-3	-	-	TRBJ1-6	CASSISQGSSSPLHF	TGCGCCAGCAGTATATCGCAGGGATCAAGTTCACCCCTCCACTTT
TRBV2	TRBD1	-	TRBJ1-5	CASSLSRGPNQGYTF	TGTGCCAGCAGCTTAAGCAGGGGGCCGAATCAGGGCTACACTTTT
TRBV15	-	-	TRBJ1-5	CASREGAFNQPQHF	TGTGCCAGCAGAGAGGGTGCCTTCAATCAGCCCCAGCATTTT
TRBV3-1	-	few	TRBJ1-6	CASSQDPVVRLNSPLHF	TGTGCCAGCAGCCAAGACCCGGTAGTCAGGTTGAATTCACCCCTCCACTTT
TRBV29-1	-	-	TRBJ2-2	CSVGGEGELFF	TGCAGCGTTGGAGGTGAAGGGGAGCTGTTTTTT
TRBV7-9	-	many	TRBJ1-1	CASSRAGAFEAFF	TGTGCCAGCAGCCGTGCAGGGGCGTTTGAGGCTTTCTTT
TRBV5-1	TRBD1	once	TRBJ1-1	CASTPDRGAEAFF	TGCGCCAGCACCCCGGACAGGGGCGCTGAAGCTTTCTTT
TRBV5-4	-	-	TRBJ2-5	CACSRTRGIETQYF	TGTGCCTGCAGCCGCACAAGGGGGATAGAGACCCAGTACTTC
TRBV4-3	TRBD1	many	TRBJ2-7	CASSQGFGTGVYEQYF	TGCGCCAGCAGCCAAGGGTTCGGGACAGGGGTCTACGAGCAGTACTTC
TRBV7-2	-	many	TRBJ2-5	CASSRPSRAETQYF	TGTGCCAGCAGCAGACCCAGCAGGGCGGAGACCCAGTACTTC